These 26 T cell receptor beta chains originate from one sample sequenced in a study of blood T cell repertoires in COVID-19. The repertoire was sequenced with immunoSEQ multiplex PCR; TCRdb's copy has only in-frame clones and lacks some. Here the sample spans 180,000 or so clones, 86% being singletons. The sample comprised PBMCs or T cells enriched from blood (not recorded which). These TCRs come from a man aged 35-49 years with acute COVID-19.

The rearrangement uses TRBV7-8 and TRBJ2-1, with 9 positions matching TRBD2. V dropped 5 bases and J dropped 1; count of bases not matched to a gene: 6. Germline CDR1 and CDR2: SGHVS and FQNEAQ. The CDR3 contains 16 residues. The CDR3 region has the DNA TGTGCCAGCAGCCCTAGGGCGGGAGGGTCCTACAATGAGCAGTTCTTC. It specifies CASSPRAGGSYNEQFF. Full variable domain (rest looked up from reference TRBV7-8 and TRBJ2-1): GAGVSQSPRYKVAKRGQDVALRCDPISGHVSLFWYQQALGQGPEFLTYFQNEAQLDKSGLPSDRFFAERPEGSVSTLKIQRTQQEDSAVYLCASSPRAGGSYNEQFFGPGTRLTVL.

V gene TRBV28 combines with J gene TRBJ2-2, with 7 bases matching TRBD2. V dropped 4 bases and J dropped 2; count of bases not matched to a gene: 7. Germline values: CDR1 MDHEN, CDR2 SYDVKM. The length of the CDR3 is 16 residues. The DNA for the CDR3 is TGTGCCAGCAGTTCTGGGGGGGTCTTTAACACCGGGGAGCTGTTTTTT. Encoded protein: CASSSGGVFNTGELFF.

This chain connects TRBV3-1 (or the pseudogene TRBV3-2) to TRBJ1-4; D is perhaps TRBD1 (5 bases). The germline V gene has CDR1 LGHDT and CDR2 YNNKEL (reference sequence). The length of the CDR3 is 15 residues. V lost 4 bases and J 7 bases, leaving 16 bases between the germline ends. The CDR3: CASSPGGALGEKLFF. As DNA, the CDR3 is TGTGCCAGCAGCCCGGGCGGGGCGTTGGGTGAAAAACTGTTTTTT.

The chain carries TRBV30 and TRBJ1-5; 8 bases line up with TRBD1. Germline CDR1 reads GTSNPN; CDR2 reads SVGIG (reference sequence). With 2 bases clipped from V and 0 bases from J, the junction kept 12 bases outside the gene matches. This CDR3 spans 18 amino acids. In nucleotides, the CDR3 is TGTGCCTGGAGTCTGACCGGGACAGGAGACACTAGCAATCAGCCCCAGCATTTT. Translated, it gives CAWSLTGTGDTSNQPQHF.

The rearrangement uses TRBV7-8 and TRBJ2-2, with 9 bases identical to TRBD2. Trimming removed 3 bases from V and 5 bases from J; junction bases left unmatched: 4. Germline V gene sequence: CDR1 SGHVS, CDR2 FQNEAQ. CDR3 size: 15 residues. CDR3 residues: CASSFSGSGTGELFF. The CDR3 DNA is TGTGCCAGCAGCTTTAGCGGGAGTGGAACCGGGGAGCTGTTTTTT.

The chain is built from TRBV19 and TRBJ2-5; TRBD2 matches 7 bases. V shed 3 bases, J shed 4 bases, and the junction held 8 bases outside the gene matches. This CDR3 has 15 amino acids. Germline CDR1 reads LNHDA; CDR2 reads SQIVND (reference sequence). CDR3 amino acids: CASSIGTTPLETQYF. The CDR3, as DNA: TGTGCCAGTAGTATCGGGACTACCCCATTAGAGACCCAGTACTTC.

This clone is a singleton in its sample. Here the CDR3 reads CASGSDPGIWTEAFF. In nucleotides, the CDR3 is TGTGCTAGTGGTTCCGACCCCGGGATATGGACTGAAGCTTTCTTT. The V and J genes are TRBV12-5 and TRBJ1-1, with D uncertain. The CDR3 totals 15 residues. Germline lookup yields CDR1 LGHNT and CDR2 FRNRAP. The V and J ends lost 4 bases and 5 bases respectively, with 17 bases between them.

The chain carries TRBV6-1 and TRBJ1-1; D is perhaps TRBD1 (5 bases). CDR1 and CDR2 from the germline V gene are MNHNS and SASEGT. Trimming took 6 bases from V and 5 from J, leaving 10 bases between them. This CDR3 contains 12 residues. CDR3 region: CASSKGKTEAFF. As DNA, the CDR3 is TGTGCCAGCAGCAAGGGGAAGACTGAAGCTTTCTTT.

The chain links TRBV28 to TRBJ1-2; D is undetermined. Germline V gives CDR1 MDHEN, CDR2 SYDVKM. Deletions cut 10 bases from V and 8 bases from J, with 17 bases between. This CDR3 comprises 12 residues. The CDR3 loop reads CAIGGSYVGYTF. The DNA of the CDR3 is TGTGCCATCGGCGGTAGCTATGTCGGCTACACCTTC.

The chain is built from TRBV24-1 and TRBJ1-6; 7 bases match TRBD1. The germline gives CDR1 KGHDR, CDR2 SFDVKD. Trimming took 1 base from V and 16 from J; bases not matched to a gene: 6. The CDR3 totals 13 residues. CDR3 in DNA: TGTGCCACCAGTGATTTAATGGGACAGCATCTCCACTTT. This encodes CATSDLMGQHLHF.

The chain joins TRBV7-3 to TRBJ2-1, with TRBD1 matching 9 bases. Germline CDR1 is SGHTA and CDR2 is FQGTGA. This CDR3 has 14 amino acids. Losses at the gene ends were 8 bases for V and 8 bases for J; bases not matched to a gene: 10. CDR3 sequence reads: CASGPGQGVDEQFF. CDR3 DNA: TGTGCCAGCGGACCGGGACAGGGCGTCGATGAGCAGTTCTTC.

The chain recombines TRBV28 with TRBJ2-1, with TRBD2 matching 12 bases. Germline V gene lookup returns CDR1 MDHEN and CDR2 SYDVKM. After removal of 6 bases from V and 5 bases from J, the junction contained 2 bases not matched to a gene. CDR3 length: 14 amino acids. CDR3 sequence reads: CASRLAGGHNEQFF. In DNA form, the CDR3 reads TGTGCCAGCAGACTAGCGGGAGGACACAATGAGCAGTTCTTC.

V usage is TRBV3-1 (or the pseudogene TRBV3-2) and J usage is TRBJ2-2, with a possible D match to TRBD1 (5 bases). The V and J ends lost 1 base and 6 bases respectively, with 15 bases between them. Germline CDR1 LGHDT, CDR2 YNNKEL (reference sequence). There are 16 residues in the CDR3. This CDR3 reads CASSQVGQGRAGELFF. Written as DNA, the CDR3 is TGTGCCAGCAGCCAAGTCGGTCAGGGAAGGGCCGGGGAGCTGTTTTTT.

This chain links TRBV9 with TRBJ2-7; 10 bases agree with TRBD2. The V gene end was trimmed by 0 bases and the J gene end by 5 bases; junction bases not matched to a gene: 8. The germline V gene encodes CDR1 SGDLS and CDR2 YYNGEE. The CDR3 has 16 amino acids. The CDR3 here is CASSVELAGTPNEQYF. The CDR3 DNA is TGTGCCAGCAGCGTAGAACTAGCGGGGACCCCCAACGAGCAGTACTTC.

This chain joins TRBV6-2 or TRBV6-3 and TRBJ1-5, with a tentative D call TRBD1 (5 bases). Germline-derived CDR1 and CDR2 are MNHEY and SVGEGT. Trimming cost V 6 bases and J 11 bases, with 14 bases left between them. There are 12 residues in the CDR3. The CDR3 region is CASSIPRGAQHF. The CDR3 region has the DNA TGTGCCAGCAGCATCCCGCGGGGCGCCCAGCATTTT.

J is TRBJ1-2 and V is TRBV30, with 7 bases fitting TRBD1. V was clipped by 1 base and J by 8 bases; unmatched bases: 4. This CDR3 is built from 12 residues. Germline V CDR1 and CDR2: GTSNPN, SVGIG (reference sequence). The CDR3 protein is CAWSEGARGYTF. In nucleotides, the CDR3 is TGTGCCTGGAGTGAGGGGGCGCGGGGCTACACCTTC.

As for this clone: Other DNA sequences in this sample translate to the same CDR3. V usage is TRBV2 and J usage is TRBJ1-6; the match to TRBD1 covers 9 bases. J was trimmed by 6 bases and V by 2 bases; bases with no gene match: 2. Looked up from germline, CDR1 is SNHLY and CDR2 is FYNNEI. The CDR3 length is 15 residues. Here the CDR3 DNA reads TGTGCCAGCAGTGAACTGGACAGGGGTAATTCACCCCTCCACTTT. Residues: CASSELDRGNSPLHF.

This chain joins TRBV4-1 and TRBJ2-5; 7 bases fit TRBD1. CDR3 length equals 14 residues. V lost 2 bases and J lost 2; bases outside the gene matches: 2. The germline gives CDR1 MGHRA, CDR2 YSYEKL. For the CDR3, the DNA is TGCGCCAGCAGCCAAACAGGGGAACAAGAGACCCAGTACTTC. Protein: CASSQTGEQETQYF.

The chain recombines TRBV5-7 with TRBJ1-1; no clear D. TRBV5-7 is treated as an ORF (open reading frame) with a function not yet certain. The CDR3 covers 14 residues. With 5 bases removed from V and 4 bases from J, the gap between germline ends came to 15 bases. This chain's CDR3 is CASRFEGTGTEAFF. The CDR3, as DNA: TGTGCCAGCAGATTTGAGGGAACGGGCACTGAAGCTTTCTTT.

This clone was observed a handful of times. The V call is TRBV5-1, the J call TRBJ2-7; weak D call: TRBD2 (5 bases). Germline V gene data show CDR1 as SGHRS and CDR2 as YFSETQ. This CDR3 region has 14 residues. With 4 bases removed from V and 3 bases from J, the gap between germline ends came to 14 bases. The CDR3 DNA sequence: TGCGCCAGCAGCGATCCCAGCGGTTTCTACGAGCAGTACTTC. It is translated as CASSDPSGFYEQYF.

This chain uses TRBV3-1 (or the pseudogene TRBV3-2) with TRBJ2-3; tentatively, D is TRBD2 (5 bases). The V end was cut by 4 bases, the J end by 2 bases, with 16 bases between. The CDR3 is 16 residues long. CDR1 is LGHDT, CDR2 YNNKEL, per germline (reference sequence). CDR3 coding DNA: TGTGCCAGCAGCCCGCGGGTAACCCGTGACACAGATACGCAGTATTTT. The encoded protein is CASSPRVTRDTDTQYF.

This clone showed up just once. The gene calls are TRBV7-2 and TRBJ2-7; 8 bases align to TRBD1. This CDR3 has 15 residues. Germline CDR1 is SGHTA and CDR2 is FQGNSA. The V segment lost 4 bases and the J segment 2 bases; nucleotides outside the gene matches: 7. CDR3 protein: CASSYGQGGTYEQYF. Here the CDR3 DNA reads TGTGCCAGCAGCTACGGACAGGGCGGGACCTACGAGCAGTACTTC.

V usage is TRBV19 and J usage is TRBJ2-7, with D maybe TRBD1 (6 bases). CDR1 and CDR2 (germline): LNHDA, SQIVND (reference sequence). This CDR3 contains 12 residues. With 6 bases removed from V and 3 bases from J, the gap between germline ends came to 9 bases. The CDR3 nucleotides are TGTGCCAGTAGCCCGGACAGCTACGAGCAGTACTTC. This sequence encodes CASSPDSYEQYF.

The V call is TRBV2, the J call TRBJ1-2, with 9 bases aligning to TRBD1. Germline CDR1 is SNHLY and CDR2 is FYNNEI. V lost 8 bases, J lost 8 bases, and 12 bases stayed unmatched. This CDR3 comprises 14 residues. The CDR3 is CASVLGQGLGGYTF. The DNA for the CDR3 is TGTGCCAGCGTCCTGGGACAGGGCCTAGGAGGCTACACCTTC.

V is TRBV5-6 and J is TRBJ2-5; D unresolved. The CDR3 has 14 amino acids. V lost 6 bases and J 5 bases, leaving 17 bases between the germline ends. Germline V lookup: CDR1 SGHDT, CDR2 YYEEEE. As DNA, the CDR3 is TGTGCCAGCACCTCCTGGGCAGCTCAGGAGACCCAGTACTTC. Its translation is CASTSWAAQETQYF.

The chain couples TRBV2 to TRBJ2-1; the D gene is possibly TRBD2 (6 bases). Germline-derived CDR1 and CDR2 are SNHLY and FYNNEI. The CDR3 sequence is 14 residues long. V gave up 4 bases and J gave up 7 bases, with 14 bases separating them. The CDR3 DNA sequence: TGTGCCAGCAGTGTTCGGGGGTTGGGGAATGAGCAGTTCTTC. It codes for CASSVRGLGNEQFF.